This T cell receptor beta chain was recorded in a study of cytomegalovirus exposure and HLA in healthy donors. Study findings and constraints: Reported performance of the classifier showed diagnosis of cytomegalovirus status with high specificity and sensitivity. An analysis that came later showed most CMV-associated TCR beta chains appearing HLA-restricted.

The PCR ran on 60 Vbeta and 13 Jbeta primers. Method: immunoSEQ multiplex PCR; TCRdb's copy keeps in-frame clones and lacks some. The profile covers around 140,000 clones, with approximately 70% appearing a single time and approximately 2.3% taken by the ten largest. Donors consisted of healthy bone marrow donors. As regards this clone: Its specificity is not known.

V lost 6 bases and J 5 bases, leaving 16 bases between the germline ends. The germline gives CDR1 MDHEN, CDR2 SYDVKM. This CDR3 is built from 14 residues. Sequencing was performed on PBMCs. This TCR was sampled from a woman between 55 and 75 years old in good health and CMV-seropositive. V and J are TRBV28 and TRBJ2-5; D is undetermined. The CDR3 spells CASSFDPERETQYF. CDR3 sequence (DNA): TGTGCCAGCAGCTTCGACCCCGAGAGGGAGACCCAGTACTTC.